This passage covers 31 T cell receptor beta chains from one sample sequenced in a study of molecular identifiers for immune sequencing clone quantification. TCRdb re-called the PCR reads through MiXCR, storing one row per CDR3 protein. The sample holds 400,000 to 600,000 distinct CDR3 sequences; around a fifth are singletons and the top ten take around 0.86%. Sequenced input: naive CD8+ T cells from blood, with Jurkat cell RNA spiked in. Documented subset: FACS-sorted CD8+CD4-CCR7+CD45RA+ naive T cells. These receptors originate from a human donor in good health. Some libraries in this study had Jurkat cell RNA spiked in.

This clonotype was counted many times. The chain has TRBV28 and TRBJ2-5; 8 bases agree with TRBD1. This CDR3 has 14 amino acids. Trimming cost V 3 bases and J 5 bases; bases outside gene matches: 5. The germline V gene encodes CDR1 MDHEN and CDR2 SYDVKM. CDR3 region: CASSFRGRVETQYF. Written as DNA, the CDR3 is TGTGCCAGCAGTTTCAGGGGGCGAGTGGAGACCCAGTACTTC.

This clonotype was counted ten times or more. V and J are TRBV27 and TRBJ1-5; D remains ambiguous. The CDR3 has 13 residues. V was shortened by 4 bases and J by 4 bases, with 8 bases between the two germline ends. The V gene's germline CDR1 is MNHEY and CDR2 SMNVEV (reference sequence). As DNA, the CDR3 is TGTGCCAGCAGTTCAACGGTTAATCAGCCCCAGCATTTT. As protein: CASSSTVNQPQHF.

This clonotype was counted only a few times. The chain joins TRBV28 to TRBJ2-5; TRBD2 matches at 9 bases. CDR1 is MDHEN, CDR2 SYDVKM, per germline. This CDR3 region has 16 residues. The V segment lost 1 base and the J segment 1 base; nucleotides outside the gene matches: 4. CDR3 DNA sequence: TGTGCCAGCAGTTTATATAGCGGGAGTGCCCAAGAGACCCAGTACTTC. Residues: CASSLYSGSAQETQYF. The complete variable domain, with remaining parts taken from reference TRBV28 and TRBJ2-5, reads DVKVTQSSRYLVKRTGEKVFLECVQDMDHENMFWYRQDPGLGLRLIYFSYDVKMKEKGDIPEGYSVSREKKERFSLILESASTNQTSMYLCASSLYSGSAQETQYFGPGTRLLVL.

This clonotype came up once. A much larger clone is a single base away; this may be a read error. The chain carries TRBV7-2 and TRBJ1-4; D is perhaps TRBD1 (5 bases). The CDR3 has 14 amino acids. CDR1 and CDR2 (germline): SGHTA, FQGNSA. The V and J ends lost 6 bases and 10 bases respectively, with 18 bases between them. The CDR3 DNA sequence: TGTGCCAGCAGTCTAGGGGCAGGACATGGAAAACTGTTTTTT. This codes for CASSLGAGHGKLFF.

V usage is TRBV7-9 and J usage is TRBJ2-1, with D possibly being TRBD2 (6 bases). This CDR3 is built from 12 residues. Germline values: CDR1 SEHNR, CDR2 FQNEAQ (reference sequence). V lost 5 bases to trimming and J lost 7 bases, with 9 bases between them. The CDR3 bases are TGTGCCAGCAGCCCCGGACTAAATGAGCAGTTCTTC. Translated, it gives CASSPGLNEQFF. The full variable domain, its missing parts supplied by reference TRBV7-9 and TRBJ2-1, is DTGVSQNPRHKITKRGQNVTFRCDPISEHNRLYWYRQTLGQGPEFLTYFQNEAQLEKSRLLSDRFSAERPKGSFSTLEIQRTEQGDSAMYLCASSPGLNEQFFGPGTRLTVL.

With respect to this clonotype: A much larger clone sits a single nucleotide away, making a read error possible. This chain uses TRBV4-3 with TRBJ1-1; D is unclear. This CDR3 has 18 amino acids. V was clipped by 3 bases and J by 6 bases, with 26 bases between them. Germline V gives CDR1 LGHNA, CDR2 YSLEER. The CDR3 is CASSHDVFARARSSEAFF. CDR3 nucleotides: TGCGCCAGCAGCCATGATGTTTTCGCCCGGGCAAGGAGCTCTGAAGCTTTCTTT.

The chain links TRBV7-9 to TRBJ2-3; TRBD1 is a possible D gene (5 bases). The CDR3 runs 16 residues. Trimming removed 5 bases at V and 5 bases at J, with 20 bases between. The germline V gene has CDR1 SEHNR and CDR2 FQNEAQ (reference sequence). CDR3 sequence: CASSGQGARAVDTQYF. The CDR3 DNA is TGTGCCAGCAGCGGCCAAGGTGCCAGGGCGGTAGATACGCAGTATTTT. Complete variable domain (other parts from reference TRBV7-9 and TRBJ2-3): DTGVSQNPRHKITKRGQNVTFRCDPISEHNRLYWYRQTLGQGPEFLTYFQNEAQLEKSRLLSDRFSAERPKGSFSTLEIQRTEQGDSAMYLCASSGQGARAVDTQYFGPGTRLTVL.

This clonotype was recorded many times. V and J are TRBV7-6 and TRBJ1-2; D gene unclear. V shed 1 base and J shed 8 bases, with 11 bases lying between them. Germline V lookup: CDR1 SGHVS, CDR2 FNYEAQ. The CDR3 consists of 13 residues. As DNA, the CDR3 is TGTGCCAGCAGCTTAGAAGGGTCCGACGGCTACACCTTC. It encodes CASSLEGSDGYTF. The full variable domain, in which reference TRBV7-6 and TRBJ1-2 provide the parts outside the CDR3, is GAGVSQSPRYKVTKRGQDVALRCDPISGHVSLYWYRQALGQGPEFLTYFNYEAQQDKSGLPNDRFSAERPEGSISTLTIQRTEQRDSAMYRCASSLEGSDGYTFGSGTRLTVV.

The genes are TRBV7-2 and TRBJ1-2; D ambiguous. This CDR3 has 15 amino acids. CDR1 is SGHTA and CDR2 is FQGNSA in the germline V gene. With 4 bases removed from V and 6 bases from J, the gap between germline ends came to 18 bases. In DNA, the CDR3 is TGTGCCAGCAGCTCCCTCGTGGCACGCCCCGATGGCTACACCTTC. It specifies CASSSLVARPDGYTF. Combining the CDR3 with reference TRBV7-2 and TRBJ1-2 gives the whole variable domain GAGVSQSPSNKVTEKGKDVELRCDPISGHTALYWYRQSLGQGLEFLIYFQGNSAPDKSGLPSDRFSAERTGGSVSTLTIQRTQQEDSAVYLCASSSLVARPDGYTFGSGTRLTVV.

Note on this clonotype: A much larger clone is a single base away; this may be a read error. The chain has TRBV12-3 or TRBV12-4 and TRBJ2-5; D is undetermined. The length of the CDR3 is 14 residues. CDR3 sequence: CAGSLETRRETQYF. DNA for the CDR3: TGTGCCGGCAGTTTAGAAACAAGGAGAGAGACCCAGTACTTC.

The CDR3 DNA is TGCAGTGCTAGAGCTTCGGACGATTTCACTTTGGCTAATAGCAATCAGCCCCAGCATTTT. Its translation: CSARASDDFTLANSNQPQHF. This chain joins TRBV20-1 and TRBJ1-5; no reliable D call. V was pared by 1 base and J by 0 bases, with 25 bases between. Germline V CDR1 and CDR2: DFQATT, SNEGSKA (reference sequence). The CDR3 contains 20 residues.

The table lists this clonotype with many counts. The chain carries TRBV9 and TRBJ1-3; 9 positions match TRBD1. Germline V gene data show CDR1 as SGDLS and CDR2 as YYNGEE. The J segment lost 5 bases and the V segment lost 4 bases, leaving 10 bases of the junction unmatched. The CDR3 runs 16 residues. CDR3 nucleotides: TGTGCCAGCAGCCAATTAACAGGGGGCGGTCGAAACACCATATATTTT. This gives the protein CASSQLTGGGRNTIYF.

The sample holds a few counts of this clonotype. The rearrangement joins TRBV2 to TRBJ2-1; D is perhaps TRBD2 (6 bases). Per the germline V gene, CDR1 is SNHLY and CDR2 is FYNNEI. V lost 6 bases and J 3 bases, leaving 15 bases between the germline ends. The CDR3 covers 15 residues. The CDR3 region has the DNA TGTGCCAGCAGCGGCTCACTAGCAGACTACAATGAGCAGTTCTTC. Translation gives CASSGSLADYNEQFF.

The V call is TRBV27, the J call TRBJ2-7; 9 bases match TRBD1. The CDR3 has 16 amino acids. Germline CDR1 reads MNHEY; CDR2 reads SMNVEV (reference sequence). Germline trimming cut 5 bases from V and 2 bases from J; bases unmatched to any gene: 10. The CDR3 is CASSSTGQGVTYEQYF. CDR3 nucleotides: TGTGCCAGCAGTAGCACGGGACAGGGCGTCACCTACGAGCAGTACTTC.

As for this clonotype: This may come from a read error, since a much larger clone is one base off. The chain combines TRBV20-1 with TRBJ1-4; D remains unclear. Per germline, CDR1 DFQATT and CDR2 SNEGSKA (reference sequence). CDR3 size: 11 residues. The DNA for the CDR3 is TGCAGTGCTAAAGAGGTTACCATAACTGTTTTT. Protein: CSAKEVTITVF.

The chain links TRBV7-6 to TRBJ1-4; D is ambiguous. Germline CDR1 is SGHVS and CDR2 is FNYEAQ. The CDR3 extends over 14 amino acids. Trimming took 7 bases from V and 5 from J, leaving 14 bases between them. The CDR3 nucleotides read TGTGCCAGCACGACCTTGGGTCGAAATGAAAAACTGTTTTTT. It specifies CASTTLGRNEKLFF.

The sample holds a few counts of this clonotype. Sequence at one end of the junction differs from germline and may be a read error. This chain joins TRBV13 and TRBJ2-7; 11 bases line up with TRBD1. Germline V gene sequence: CDR1 PRHDT, CDR2 FYEKMQ (reference sequence). The CDR3 totals 16 residues. DNA for the CDR3: TGTGCCAGCAGCTCCGGACAGGGGGCCGCAGCCTACGAGCAGTGCTTC. It codes for CASSSGQGAAAYEQCF.

Turning to this clonotype: This clone may be a read error of a much larger clone one base away. The J gene is TRBJ2-5, the V gene TRBV29-1; 10 nucleotides agree with TRBD1. The germline CDR1 and CDR2 sequences are SQVTM and ANQGSEA. The CDR3 length is 15 residues. The V segment lost 5 bases and the J segment 5 bases; nucleotides outside the gene matches: 11. In nucleotides, the CDR3 is TGCAGCGTTTCGAGACAGGGGGCTCGCCACGAGACCCAGTACTTC. Amino acids: CSVSRQGARHETQYF.

Details on this clonotype: This may be a read error, as it is one base from a much larger clone. The CDR3: CASGDGHRFEAFF. The CDR3 nucleotides read TGTGCCAGCGGCGATGGTCACAGGTTTGAAGCTTTCTTT. The genes are TRBV9 and TRBJ1-1, with a tentative D call TRBD1 (5 bases). Germline-derived CDR1 and CDR2 are SGDLS and YYNGEE. The CDR3 length is 13 residues. Trimming cost V 7 bases and J 7 bases, with 17 bases left between them. The full variable domain, with the rest looked up from reference TRBV9 and TRBJ1-1, is DSGVTQTPKHLITATGQRVTLRCSPRSGDLSVYWYQQSLDQGLQFLIQYYNGEERAKGNILERFSAQQFPDLHSELNLSSLELGDSALYFCASGDGHRFEAFFGQGTRLTVV.

V and J are TRBV4-3 and TRBJ2-7, with D hard to call. The CDR3 contains 17 residues. Per the germline V gene, CDR1 is LGHNA and CDR2 is YSLEER. V gave up 0 bases and J gave up 1 base, with 16 bases separating them. CDR3 residues: CASSQDFSSHLSYEQYF. In DNA form, the CDR3 reads TGCGCCAGCAGCCAAGATTTTAGCAGCCATCTTTCCTACGAGCAGTACTTC.

This clonotype has more than one count but fewer than ten. The V gene is TRBV12-3 or TRBV12-4, the J gene TRBJ2-5; D unresolved. The CDR3 contains 14 residues. V was shortened by 1 base and J by 2 bases, with 8 bases between the two germline ends. CDR3 bases: TGTGCCAGCAGTTTAGGGGCAGCTCAAGAGACCCAGTACTTC. Protein sequence: CASSLGAAQETQYF.

This clonotype was counted only a few times. The chain joins TRBV11-3 to TRBJ2-6; TRBD1 matches at 8 bases. V was pared by 5 bases and J by 2 bases, with 11 bases of the junction left unmatched. There are 18 residues in the CDR3. CDR1 and CDR2 from the germline V gene are SGHNT and YENEEA. The CDR3 sequence is CASSPRQGKDAGANVLTF. The CDR3 DNA is TGTGCCAGCAGCCCAAGACAGGGGAAAGACGCTGGGGCCAACGTCCTGACTTTC.

This clonotype has at least ten counts. V gene TRBV4-2 combines with J gene TRBJ2-3; 8 nucleotides match TRBD2. This CDR3 comprises 17 residues. Germline V lookup: CDR1 LGHNA, CDR2 YNFKEQ. The V gene end was trimmed by 0 bases and the J gene end by 3 bases; junction bases not matched to a gene: 8. CDR3 sequence (DNA): TGTGCCAGCAGCCAAGAGAAAGCGGGAGTGTTGACAGATACGCAGTATTTT. Its protein is CASSQEKAGVLTDTQYF.

The V call is TRBV6-5, the J call TRBJ2-1; 7 bases are shared with TRBD1. V gave up 5 bases and J gave up 4 bases; unmatched junction bases: 14. Germline V gene data show CDR1 as MNHEY and CDR2 as SVGAGI. This CDR3 is built from 17 residues. CDR3 region: CASSDIRGQVSYNEQFF. CDR3 nucleotides: TGTGCCAGCAGTGATATCCGTGGACAGGTTTCATACAATGAGCAGTTCTTC.

This clonotype was observed a few times. The J gene is TRBJ2-1, the V gene TRBV30; no reliable D call. CDR3 length: 12 amino acids. V lost 3 bases to trimming and J lost 1 base, with 4 bases between them. Germline values: CDR1 GTSNPN, CDR2 SVGIG (reference sequence). The CDR3 is CAWSVSYNEQFF. In DNA form, the CDR3 reads TGTGCCTGGAGCGTTTCCTACAATGAGCAGTTCTTC.

Many counts were recorded for this clonotype. The genes are TRBV7-9 and TRBJ2-3; TRBD2 agrees at 8 bases. V shed 6 bases, J shed 2 bases, and the junction held 13 bases outside the gene matches. This CDR3 has 17 residues. Germline V gene lookup returns CDR1 SEHNR and CDR2 FQNEAQ (reference sequence). CDR3: CASSPRGSGGHTDTQYF. The CDR3 DNA is TGTGCCAGCAGTCCACGGGGAAGCGGGGGCCACACAGATACGCAGTATTTT.

The V gene is TRBV30, the J gene TRBJ1-1, with 7 positions matching TRBD1. The CDR3 extends over 13 amino acids. Losses at the gene ends were 2 bases for V and 4 bases for J; bases not matched to a gene: 4. Germline V gene sequence: CDR1 GTSNPN, CDR2 SVGIG (reference sequence). As DNA, the CDR3 is TGTGCCTGGAGTCGAGGGGGCGGCACTGAAGCTTTCTTT. Translation gives CAWSRGGGTEAFF.

The rearrangement joins TRBV28 to TRBJ1-5; D not certain. This CDR3 is built from 12 residues. Germline CDR1 and CDR2: MDHEN and SYDVKM. V was pared by 3 bases and J by 10 bases, with 10 bases between. This CDR3 reads CASSFVQGPQHF. In DNA, the CDR3 is TGTGCCAGCAGTTTCGTACAAGGACCCCAGCATTTT.

On this clonotype itself: A much larger clone is a single base away; this may be a read error. The chain joins TRBV28 to TRBJ2-7; D might be TRBD2 (5 bases). The CDR3 sequence is 17 residues long. Germline V CDR1 and CDR2: MDHEN, SYDVKM. V lost 6 bases, J lost 2 bases, and 23 bases lay in between. The CDR3 here is CASSYPEEWLIPYEQYF. The CDR3, as DNA: TGTGCCAGCAGCTATCCGGAGGAGTGGTTAATCCCCTACGAGCAGTACTTC.

The V and J genes are TRBV4-2 and TRBJ2-1; no clear D gene. Trimming pared 0 bases from V and 8 bases from J, leaving 11 bases between. The CDR3 is 14 amino acids. Germline values: CDR1 LGHNA, CDR2 YNFKEQ. The CDR3 DNA reads as TGTGCCAGCAGCCAAGATACAGTTTCCCATGAGCAGTTCTTC. Its translation is CASSQDTVSHEQFF.

In this sample, this clonotype turned up a few times. The V and J genes are TRBV12-3 or TRBV12-4 and TRBJ1-2; TRBD1 is a possible D gene (5 bases). Trimming cost V 5 bases and J 1 base, with 8 bases left between them. This CDR3 has 13 amino acids. DNA for the CDR3: TGTGCCAGCAGTCAGGGTATTAACTATGGCTACACCTTC. It translates to CASSQGINYGYTF.